These 8 T cell receptor beta chains originate from one sample sequenced in a study of cytomegalovirus exposure and HLA in healthy donors (dated by TCRdb to the late 2010s). The protocol used for the library was the immunoSEQ multiplex PCR assay. The multiplex PCR relied on a mix of 60 forward primers for TCR Vbeta segments and 13 reverse primers for TCR Jbeta segments. TCRdb limited this immuneACCESS table to in-frame rearrangements with V and J called. A share of clones is missing; checked studies link under half to unresolved V genes, and the rest is unexplained. The sample profile shows about 77,000 clones; about 73% of them were found once. The leading ten clones occupy almost 4.5% of the sample. Sequencing was performed on PBMCs. These receptors originate from a man aged 35 to 55 in good health and CMV-seronegative.

This clone came up once. The chain combines TRBV5-1 with TRBJ2-7; tentatively, D is TRBD1 (5 bases). The germline V gene encodes CDR1 SGHRS and CDR2 YFSETQ. This CDR3 region has 12 residues. V shed 0 bases and J shed 5 bases, with 6 bases lying between them. The CDR3 DNA reads TGCGCCAGCAGCTTGGCAGGGAACGAGCAGTACTTC. Its protein is CASSLAGNEQYF.

Here the CDR3 reads CASSVEASGSGEQYF. CDR3 bases: TGTGCCAGCAGCGTAGAGGCTAGCGGGAGTGGGGAGCAGTACTTC. The chain couples TRBV9 to TRBJ2-7; TRBD2 agrees at 10 bases. Looked up from germline, CDR1 is SGDLS and CDR2 is YYNGEE. V trimming: 0 bases; J trimming: 7 bases; junction bases outside the gene matches: 7. The CDR3 has 15 residues.

The V gene is TRBV2, the J gene TRBJ2-1, with a possible D match to TRBD1 (5 bases). From germline, CDR1 is SNHLY and CDR2 FYNNEI. CDR3 length: 14 amino acids. The V end lost 4 bases, the J end lost 7 bases, and 14 bases lay between the germline ends. This chain's CDR3 is CASSGGPEINEQFF. The CDR3 coding sequence is TGTGCCAGCAGTGGGGGCCCCGAAATAAATGAGCAGTTCTTC.

J is TRBJ2-1 and V is TRBV28; 7 bases align to TRBD2. V gave up 5 bases and J gave up 6 bases; unmatched junction bases: 10. CDR3 length equals 15 residues. Germline lookup yields CDR1 MDHEN and CDR2 SYDVKM. CDR3: CASSPTLAEGNEQFF. The CDR3 nucleotides are TGTGCCAGCAGTCCAACTCTAGCGGAAGGCAATGAGCAGTTCTTC.

In this sample, this clone turned up a few times. J is TRBJ1-5 and V is TRBV5-6; D unresolved. Germline V gene lookup returns CDR1 SGHDT and CDR2 YYEEEE. This CDR3 region has 19 residues. Trimming took off 3 bases at V and 0 bases at J, with 22 bases between the two ends. The CDR3 nucleotides read TGTGCCAGCAGCTCGACGGCGGGCGGAATGAGGTATAGCAATCAGCCCCAGCATTTT. Residues: CASSSTAGGMRYSNQPQHF.

The rearrangement links TRBV10-1 to TRBJ2-2, with 14 bases fitting TRBD2. CDR3 size: 17 residues. V shed 4 bases, J shed 6 bases, and the junction held 7 bases outside the gene matches. Germline loops: CDR1 WNHNN, CDR2 SYGVQD (reference sequence). The chain's CDR3 is CASSGGLAGVSAGELFF. The DNA for the CDR3 is TGCGCCAGCAGTGGGGGACTAGCGGGAGTATCGGCCGGGGAGCTGTTTTTT.

This clone was recorded a few times. The genes are TRBV7-9 and TRBJ2-7; no clear D gene. This CDR3 has 15 residues. Germline loops: CDR1 SEHNR, CDR2 FQNEAQ (reference sequence). V was pared by 4 bases and J by 0 bases, with 13 bases between. Here the CDR3 DNA reads TGTGCCAGCAGCTCGACACTGGCAGCCTCCTACGAGCAGTACTTC. Protein product: CASSSTLAASYEQYF.

The rearrangement joins TRBV28 to TRBJ2-7; tentative D call: TRBD1 (8 bases). The CDR3 consists of 13 residues. V lost 7 bases to trimming and J lost 4 bases, with 14 bases between them. CDR1 MDHEN and CDR2 SYDVKM come from the germline V gene. The CDR3 DNA follows: TGTGCCAGCAACCCACAGGGGGGGTACGAGCAGTACTTC. Encoded protein: CASNPQGGYEQYF.